This entry lists 13 T cell receptor beta chains sequenced from one sample in a study of cytomegalovirus exposure and HLA in healthy donors. The PCR ran on 60 Vbeta and 13 Jbeta primers. Produced via immunoSEQ multiplex PCR; TCRdb's table is partial and in-frame only. The data contain 100,000 or so clones, just under 75% of them seen just once; the ten biggest clones take up around 2.5%. The sample comprised PBMCs. The receptors were sampled from a man aged 50-60 years in good health and CMV-seropositive.

In nucleotides, the CDR3 is TGTGCCAGCAGCGTAGCTGGGGCAGCTAACTATGGCTACACCTTC. This gives the protein CASSVAGAANYGYTF. This rearrangement joins TRBV9 to TRBJ1-2; weak D call: TRBD1 (5 bases). V lost 0 bases and J 0 bases, leaving 9 bases between the germline ends. This CDR3 has 15 amino acids. Germline assignment: CDR1 SGDLS and CDR2 YYNGEE.

The chain joins TRBV15 to TRBJ2-2, with TRBD2 as a possible D gene (7 bases). The germline CDR1 and CDR2 sequences are LNHNV and YYDKDF (reference sequence). The CDR3 is 18 amino acids. The germline V and J ends were trimmed by 2 bases and 0 bases, with 16 bases remaining between them. The CDR3 region is CATSRSSRGAPNTGELFF. CDR3 nucleotide sequence: TGTGCCACCAGCAGATCCTCTCGGGGGGCCCCGAACACCGGGGAGCTGTTTTTT. Supplemented by reference TRBV15 and TRBJ2-2, the full variable domain reads DAMVIQNPRYQVTQFGKPVTLSCSQTLNHNVMYWYQQKSSQAPKLLFHYYDKDFNNEADTPDNFQSRRPNTSFCFLDIRSPGLGDTAMYLCATSRSSRGAPNTGELFFGEGSRLTVL.

The genes are TRBV14 and TRBJ1-2, with 9 bases identical to TRBD1. Germline loops: CDR1 SGHDN, CDR2 FVKESK. The junction had 7 bases not matched to a gene; V was cut back by 4 bases and J by 4 bases. CDR3 length: 15 residues. The DNA for the CDR3 is TGTGCCAGCAGCCGAAGACAGGGGGTTATCTATGGCTACACCTTC. Encoded protein: CASSRRQGVIYGYTF.

V and J are TRBV9 and TRBJ2-3; a weak D match, TRBD2 (6 bases). Trimming shortened V by 5 bases and J by 2 bases, and 24 bases separated the two germline ends. CDR3 length: 18 amino acids. Germline lookup yields CDR1 SGDLS and CDR2 YYNGEE. CDR3 in amino acids: CASRRGPGLTDNTDTQYF. The CDR3 region has the DNA TGTGCCAGCAGACGAGGGCCGGGACTCACCGATAACACAGATACGCAGTATTTT.

This clone came up once. The chain has TRBV19 and TRBJ1-4; perhaps TRBD1 as D (6 bases). Germline V gene lookup returns CDR1 LNHDA and CDR2 SQIVND (reference sequence). The CDR3 has 15 residues. Trimming left V 5 bases short and J 8 bases short, with 18 bases between. Here the CDR3 reads CASSLPNRVREKLFF. The CDR3 region has the DNA TGTGCCAGTAGTCTTCCCAACAGGGTTCGGGAAAAACTGTTTTTT.

V is TRBV5-1 and J is TRBJ1-4; D is uncertain. Germline V lookup: CDR1 SGHRS, CDR2 YFSETQ. The CDR3 spans 14 residues. With 4 bases removed from V and 4 bases from J, the gap between germline ends came to 11 bases. The CDR3 DNA sequence: TGCGCCAGCAGCCGCTGGGCTTTTAATGAAAAACTGTTTTTT. It codes for CASSRWAFNEKLFF.

The chain links TRBV2 to TRBJ2-5; D might be TRBD2 (7 bases). The V end lost 6 bases, the J end lost 5 bases, and 16 bases lay between the germline ends. The CDR3 is made up of 14 amino acids. CDR1 and CDR2 from the germline V gene are SNHLY and FYNNEI. CDR3: CASRKGGAGETQYF. The CDR3 DNA reads as TGTGCCAGCAGAAAGGGGGGGGCCGGGGAGACCCAGTACTTC.

The genes are TRBV7-2 and TRBJ1-6, with TRBD1 identical over 8 bases. The CDR3 is 15 amino acids. The V segment lost 0 bases and the J segment 8 bases; nucleotides outside the gene matches: 3. Germline-derived CDR1 and CDR2 are SGHTA and FQGNSA. The CDR3 DNA sequence: TGTGCCAGCAGCTTAGCACAGGGGGTAGATTCACCCCTCCACTTT. It encodes CASSLAQGVDSPLHF.

The chain couples TRBV19 to TRBJ2-3, with 7 nucleotides matching TRBD2. The trim removed 4 bases at V and 3 bases at J, leaving 4 bases unmatched. The germline gives CDR1 LNHDA, CDR2 SQIVND (reference sequence). The CDR3 is 14 amino acids. The CDR3 sequence: CASSREGLTDTQYF. The CDR3 region has the DNA TGTGCCAGTAGTAGGGAGGGGTTGACAGATACGCAGTATTTT. Looking up the rest from reference TRBV19 and TRBJ2-3 gives the full variable domain: DGGITQSPKYLFRKEGQNVTLSCEQNLNHDAMYWYRQDPGQGLRLIYYSQIVNDFQKGDIAEGYSVSREKKESFPLTVTSAQKNPTAFYLCASSREGLTDTQYFGPGTRLTVL.

Notes on this clone: The sample holds other DNA sequences that translate to the same CDR3. The V call is TRBV5-6, the J call TRBJ1-4; 9 bases line up with TRBD1. The germline V gene has CDR1 SGHDT and CDR2 YYEEEE. The CDR3 consists of 14 residues. The V gene end was trimmed by 3 bases and the J gene end by 5 bases; junction bases not matched to a gene: 2. The CDR3 DNA follows: TGTGCCAGCAGCTATGGGACAGGGAATGAAAAACTGTTTTTT. Its protein is CASSYGTGNEKLFF.

This clone has only one observation. V gene TRBV5-6 combines with J gene TRBJ2-4; 8 nucleotides match TRBD1. V dropped 4 bases and J dropped 3; count of bases not matched to a gene: 9. Germline CDR1 and CDR2: SGHDT and YYEEEE. The length of the CDR3 is 16 residues. This chain's CDR3 is CASSAGTGLGKNIQYF. DNA of the CDR3: TGTGCCAGCAGCGCTGGGACAGGCTTAGGCAAAAACATTCAGTACTTC.

This chain uses TRBV7-9 with TRBJ2-5, with D tentatively TRBD1 (6 bases). The CDR3 runs to 17 residues. Per germline, CDR1 SEHNR and CDR2 FQNEAQ (reference sequence). V lost 1 base and J 0 bases, leaving 15 bases between the germline ends. In DNA form, the CDR3 reads TGTGCCAGCAGCTTAGATGACAGGTCGGGATACCAAGAGACCCAGTACTTC. Translated: CASSLDDRSGYQETQYF.

V and J are TRBV27 and TRBJ1-5; 9 bases line up with TRBD1. The CDR3 is 15 amino acids. CDR1 is MNHEY and CDR2 is SMNVEV in the germline V gene (reference sequence). Trimming removed 3 bases from V and 5 bases from J; junction bases left unmatched: 5. CDR3 protein: CASSLTGTGYQPQHF. The CDR3 nucleotides read TGTGCCAGCAGTTTGACGGGGACAGGGTATCAGCCCCAGCATTTT.